This record covers a single TCR beta chain. The antigen this receptor binds is unknown. The sample holds no much larger clone one base away, and base qualities are not on file. Each collaborating institution followed its own protocols to collect whole blood in K2EDTA tubes. For TCRbeta analysis, collaborators shipped samples in one of three forms: frozen whole blood, isolated PBMCs, or DNA extracted from either of those sample types. The sample belongs to a study of blood T cell repertoires in COVID-19 (TCRdb year 2020). For the wider study: Samples from collaborators originated in the United States, Italy and Spain and spanned both the acute and convalescent phases of COVID-19. The material from the prospective study consisted of cDNA or gDNA derived from T cells, B-cell-depleted T cells, or PBMCs. The dataset comprised deeply sampled blood TCRbeta repertoires from subjects exposed to, actively infected with, or recovered from COVID-19. The repertoires were made available in a free public database intended to serve as a resource for research on the immune response to SARS-CoV-2. The samples were drawn from the first 160 participants of the ongoing ImmuneRACE study and from 950 to 1,500 subjects provided by 6 global collaborators. The sample metadata nearly always contained a de-identified subject ID, COVID-19 status, age in years and sex. Where available, HLA class I and class II types were obtained from metadata supplied by the sample provider rather than from assay-based typing. What the study reported, not specific to this receptor: The amount of clinical and demographic metadata varied by source and participant and was provided uncurated.

Reading the germline V gene gives CDR1 MGHDK and CDR2 SYGVNS. V is pared back by 2 bases and J by 10 bases, with 10 bases lying between the germline termini. The CDR3 has 12 amino acids, counting the end cysteine and phenylalanine. Only the CDR3 DNA stays, 36 bases, in frame from base 1. TCRbeta CDR3 regions were amplified from genomic DNA using the immunoSEQ Assay, a bias-controlled multiplex PCR. As for how the authors treated the data: The number of nucleated cells in each sample was estimated by amplification of reference gene primers within the assay. Sequence reads were collapsed and filtered to measure the absolute abundance of every unique TCRbeta CDR3 rearrangement. For each sample, productive Simpson clonality was calculated by taking the square root of Simpson's diversity index across productive rearrangements. In TCRdb, the immuneACCESS table is reduced to in-frame sequences with V and J assigned. These tables do not hold every clone; where another copy was compared, an unresolved V gene accounts for under half, and the others remain unexplained. V and J calls and clone size are those listed in that table; D and trimming were worked out from the DNA. The sample has 130,000 or so clones on record, approximately 88% of them singletons. The ten largest clones add up to roughly a tenth of the sample.

The origin of this receptor is a man in his sixties with active or convalescent COVID-19. The sample taken for sequencing was peripheral blood. This receptor chain uses TRBV25-1 and TRBJ2-3, with TRBD1 as a weak D call on 5 bases. At the DNA level, the sequence is TGTGCCAGCAGTGAAGGCAAAGGGGCGCAGTATTTT. Its amino acids are CASSEGKGAQYF. Extended through the reference TRBV25-1 and TRBJ2-3 proteins, this CDR3 yields the full variable domain: EADIYQTPRYLVIGTGKKITLECSQTMGHDKMYWYQQDPGMELHLIHYSYGVNSTEKGDLSSESTVSRIRTEHFPLTLESARPSHTSQYLCASSEGKGAQYFGPGTRLTVL.